This record concerns one T cell receptor beta chain sequence. Its antigen is unidentified. J gave up 7 bases and V 1 base, and 3 bases lay outside the gene matches. This CDR3 is 14 amino acids long. The germline gives CDR1 MDHEN, CDR2 SYDVKM. This sample was included in a study of graft-versus-host responses after intestinal transplantation. Generated by immunoSEQ multiplex PCR, the TCRdb table keeps only in-frame clones and is missing some. The sample comprises approximately 33,000 clones, about 80% of which are singletons, and 15% to 20% rests with the top ten. The sequencing here drew on unstimulated CD8+ T cells sorted from spleen or lymph node cells, taken before intestinal transplant. The rearrangement joins TRBV28 to TRBJ2-5; 10 bases are a match to TRBD1. The origin of this receptor is a human donor who received an intestinal transplant. CDR3 bases: TGTGCCAGCAGTTTATTCGGGACAGGGGCGACCCAGTACTTC. Protein product: CASSLFGTGATQYF.